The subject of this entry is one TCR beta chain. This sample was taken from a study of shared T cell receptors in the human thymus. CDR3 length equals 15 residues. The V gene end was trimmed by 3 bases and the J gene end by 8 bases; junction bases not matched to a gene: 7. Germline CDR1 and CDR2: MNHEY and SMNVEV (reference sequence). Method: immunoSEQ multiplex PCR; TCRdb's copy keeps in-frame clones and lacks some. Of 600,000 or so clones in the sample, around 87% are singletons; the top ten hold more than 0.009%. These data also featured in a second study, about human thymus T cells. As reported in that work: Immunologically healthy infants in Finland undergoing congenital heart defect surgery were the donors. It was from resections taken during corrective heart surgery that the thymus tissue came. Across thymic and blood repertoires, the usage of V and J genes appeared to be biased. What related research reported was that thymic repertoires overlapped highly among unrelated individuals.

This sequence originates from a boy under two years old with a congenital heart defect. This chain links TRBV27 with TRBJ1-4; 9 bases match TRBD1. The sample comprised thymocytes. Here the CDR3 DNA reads TGTGCCAGCAGTTTGGGGACAGGGAATAACGAAAAACTGTTTTTT. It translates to CASSLGTGNNEKLFF.